This TCR beta chain appears in the sequencing data of a study of blood T cell repertoires in COVID-19. Study background: The samples span acute and convalescent COVID-19 from the United States, Italy and Spain. From T cells, B-cell-depleted T cells, or PBMCs came the material, which was cDNA or gDNA.

This table comes from immunoSEQ multiplex PCR, and its TCRdb copy is limited to in-frame clones, with some not included. Altogether 90,000 to 120,000 clones are present, approximately 83% being singletons, with the ten largest covering less than 5%. The germline V gene has CDR1 MNHEY and CDR2 SVGAGI. This CDR3 contains 14 residues. The V gene end was trimmed by 6 bases and the J gene end by 2 bases; junction bases not matched to a gene: 5. This chain uses TRBV6-5 with TRBJ2-5; the match to TRBD1 covers 8 bases. This receptor was taken from a woman aged 70 to 79 with acute or convalescent COVID-19. The sequencing sample was made of peripheral blood. CDR3 nucleotide sequence: TGTGCCAGCAGAAGCGACAGGGGTCAAGAGACCCAGTACTTC. Residues: CASRSDRGQETQYF.